The 17 T cell receptor beta chains in this list originate from one sample, sequenced in a study of shared clonotypes between healthy human individuals. Data came from immunoSEQ multiplex PCR; TCRdb stores just in-frame clones and leaves some out. Among about 2,500,000 clones, approximately 92% were seen once, and the ten largest hold roughly 0.13%. The sample comprised naive CD4+ T cells sorted from blood. Subset given: CD45RA+ positively selected. The origin of the receptors is a man aged 18-30 years in good health.

The rearrangement links TRBV11-2 to TRBJ2-7; D call uncertain. The CDR3 spans 15 residues. The V gene lost 2 bases and the J gene lost 7 bases, with 18 bases spanning the gap. Germline lookup yields CDR1 SGHAT and CDR2 FQNNGV. The CDR3 is CASSLNTYWAEEQYF. The CDR3 DNA reads TGTGCCAGCAGCTTAAATACCTACTGGGCAGAAGAGCAGTACTTC.

This chain uses TRBV5-1 with TRBJ2-5, with a weak D call TRBD2 (5 bases). This CDR3 contains 12 residues. Trimming took 5 bases from V and 5 from J, leaving 10 bases between them. Germline assignment: CDR1 SGHRS and CDR2 YFSETQ. The CDR3 nucleotides are TGCGCCAGCAGTTGGGAGACGGAGACCCAGTACTTC. It specifies CASSWETETQYF.

CDR3 in DNA: TGTGCCAGCAGCACGGTTTCCGGGACAGGGACCTCACCCCTCCACTTT. Its translation: CASSTVSGTGTSPLHF. The chain combines TRBV7-2 with TRBJ1-6, with 9 bases matching TRBD1. The CDR3 runs to 16 residues. From germline, CDR1 is SGHTA and CDR2 FQGNSA. J gave up 10 bases and V 5 bases, and 12 bases lay outside the gene matches.

Comments on this clone: Other DNA sequences in this specimen translate into the identical CDR3. This chain joins TRBV19 and TRBJ1-5; D not certain. This CDR3 is 15 amino acids long. Germline V lookup: CDR1 LNHDA, CDR2 SQIVND (reference sequence). Trimming stripped 3 bases from V and 2 bases from J, with 11 bases between. CDR3 nucleotide sequence: TGTGCCAGTAGTATTTCCGGATGGGGCAATCAGCCCCAGCATTTT. The encoded protein is CASSISGWGNQPQHF.

This chain uses TRBV27 with TRBJ2-5, with 9 positions matching TRBD2. The CDR3 runs 19 residues. CDR1 and CDR2 (germline): MNHEY, SMNVEV (reference sequence). The V and J ends lost 1 base and 5 bases, in that order; junction bases with no gene match: 17. CDR3 loop: CASSLFGLAGNLGGETQYF. The CDR3 DNA reads as TGTGCCAGCAGTTTATTCGGGCTAGCGGGAAACCTAGGCGGGGAGACCCAGTACTTC.

The V gene is TRBV11-2, the J gene TRBJ1-1, with TRBD1 as a possible D gene (5 bases). The CDR3 is made up of 16 amino acids. The germline gives CDR1 SGHAT, CDR2 FQNNGV. Trimming pared 5 bases from V and 0 bases from J, leaving 16 bases between. In DNA, the CDR3 is TGTGCCAGCAGCCCCGTTGGGGCCAAAATGAACACTGAAGCTTTCTTT. Its translation is CASSPVGAKMNTEAFF.

The chain has TRBV13 and TRBJ2-2; 10 bases align to TRBD2. The V and J ends lost 4 bases and 7 bases, in that order; junction bases with no gene match: 3. The CDR3 extends over 14 amino acids. Looked up from germline, CDR1 is PRHDT and CDR2 is FYEKMQ (reference sequence). CDR3 protein: CASSSSSGGGELFF. CDR3 bases: TGTGCCAGCAGCTCATCTAGCGGGGGCGGGGAGCTGTTTTTT.

DNA for the CDR3: TGTGCCAGCAGACGGGACAGTGCTACAGATACGCAGTATTTT. Encoded protein: CASRRDSATDTQYF. V is TRBV2 and J is TRBJ2-3; 7 bases are a match to TRBD1. CDR1 SNHLY and CDR2 FYNNEI come from the germline V gene. The junction had 6 bases not matched to a gene; V was cut back by 6 bases and J by 3 bases. The CDR3 loop spans 14 amino acids.

This clone was found once. The chain employs TRBV18 and TRBJ2-1; D ambiguous. The V gene's germline CDR1 is KGHSH and CDR2 LQKENI. This CDR3 has 15 amino acids. V gave up 4 bases and J gave up 8 bases, with 18 bases separating them. CDR3 loop: CASSRMLSGADEQFF. The CDR3 DNA is TGTGCCAGCTCACGGATGCTATCAGGTGCGGATGAGCAGTTCTTC.

V usage is TRBV7-6 and J usage is TRBJ2-5; a possible D gene is TRBD2 (5 bases). CDR3 length equals 15 residues. CDR1 is SGHVS, CDR2 FNYEAQ, per germline. The V and J ends lost 3 bases and 4 bases respectively, with 15 bases between them. CDR3: CASSFLAVPRETQYF. CDR3 DNA: TGTGCCAGCAGCTTCCTAGCTGTGCCTCGAGAGACCCAGTACTTC.

J is TRBJ2-7 and V is TRBV7-2; the D gene is possibly TRBD2 (5 bases). This CDR3 is built from 12 residues. V lost 4 bases to trimming and J lost 6 bases, with 10 bases between them. The germline CDR1 and CDR2 sequences are SGHTA and FQGNSA. In nucleotides, the CDR3 is TGTGCCAGCAGCTCGGCCAGCGGCGAGCAGTACTTC. Encoded protein: CASSSASGEQYF.

Note on this clone: The sample contains more than one DNA sequence encoding this CDR3. The chain combines TRBV5-1 with TRBJ1-2; D is undetermined. Trimming removed 4 bases at V and 2 bases at J, with 12 bases between. The germline V gene encodes CDR1 SGHRS and CDR2 YFSETQ. There are 14 residues in the CDR3. The chain's CDR3 is CASSQTDGNYGYTF. The DNA of the CDR3 is TGCGCCAGCAGCCAGACCGACGGAAACTATGGCTACACCTTC.

The rearrangement links TRBV19 to TRBJ2-1; TRBD1 might be the D (6 bases). Trimming pared 5 bases from V and 11 bases from J, leaving 10 bases between. Germline CDR1 reads LNHDA; CDR2 reads SQIVND (reference sequence). This CDR3 has 11 amino acids. Here the CDR3 reads CASSPGTKQFF. CDR3 nucleotides: TGTGCCAGTAGTCCCGGGACAAAGCAGTTCTTC.

This chain connects TRBV11-3 to TRBJ2-1; D may be TRBD1 or TRBD2 (5 bases each). V was pared by 11 bases and J by 7 bases, with 24 bases between. Per the germline V gene, CDR1 is SGHNT and CDR2 is YENEEA. The length of the CDR3 is 15 residues. The CDR3 nucleotides are TGTGCCCGGGGCCAGGAGGACACCCCTGGGAATGAGCAGTTCTTC. It codes for CARGQEDTPGNEQFF.

The CDR3 DNA follows: TGTGCCAGCAGTTACTTGGGTACGCAGTATTTT. This codes for CASSYLGTQYF. The genes are TRBV6-5 and TRBJ2-3; D not resolved. With 1 base removed from V and 8 bases from J, the gap between germline ends came to 4 bases. From germline, CDR1 is MNHEY and CDR2 SVGAGI. The CDR3 loop spans 11 amino acids.

The chain couples TRBV4-3 to TRBJ2-7; TRBD2 aligns across 7 bases. With 0 bases clipped from V and 4 bases from J, the junction kept 6 bases outside the gene matches. Germline V gives CDR1 LGHNA, CDR2 YSLEER. The CDR3 is 15 amino acids. The CDR3 protein is CASSQDSGEFYEQYF. Here the CDR3 DNA reads TGCGCCAGCAGCCAAGACAGCGGGGAGTTTTACGAGCAGTACTTC.

This sequence joins TRBV6-1 and TRBJ1-6; D unresolved. The CDR3 has 15 residues. Germline CDR1 is MNHNS and CDR2 is SASEGT. V lost 3 bases to trimming and J lost 9 bases, with 15 bases between them. CDR3 bases: TGTGCCAGCAGTGACTGGCAGGAGTTGGTTTCACCCCTCCACTTT. This gives the protein CASSDWQELVSPLHF.